This passage covers 17 T cell receptor beta chains from one sample sequenced in a study of OX40 agonist ivuxolimab in advanced cancers. Receptor libraries were prepared by the immunoSEQ multiplex PCR assay. Entries here come from immuneACCESS through TCRdb and include only in-frame sequences with V and J called. Some clones fail to appear in such tables; in the studies checked, an unresolved V gene covers under half of the shortfall, and the cause of the remainder is unknown. The sample table holds some 62,000 clones, of which around 85% were seen once. Clones ranked in the top ten supply around 3.6% of the sample. The specimen comprised CD4+ or CD8+ T cells sorted from blood, sampled in a trial of the OX40 agonist ivuxolimab. These receptors all come from an adult with an advanced solid tumor such as melanoma, head and neck, liver or kidney cancer.

V usage is TRBV7-3 and J usage is TRBJ2-1; D may be TRBD2 (6 bases). From germline, CDR1 is SGHTA and CDR2 FQGTGA. V lost 2 bases to trimming and J lost 7 bases, with 6 bases between them. CDR3 size: 12 residues. CDR3 sequence reads: CASSLRGNEQFF. CDR3 DNA sequence: TGTGCCAGCAGCTTACGGGGGAATGAGCAGTTCTTC.

V usage is TRBV7-8 and J usage is TRBJ2-7; D unresolved. The CDR3 runs 13 residues. Germline V gives CDR1 SGHVS, CDR2 FQNEAQ. V gave up 1 base and J gave up 3 bases, with 7 bases separating them. The CDR3 spells CASSLGLDYEQYF. The CDR3 DNA sequence: TGTGCCAGCAGCTTAGGTCTGGACTACGAGCAGTACTTC.

V gene TRBV7-6 combines with J gene TRBJ2-2; weak D call: TRBD2 (6 bases). The V gene's germline CDR1 is SGHVS and CDR2 FNYEAQ. The CDR3 spans 15 residues. V lost 2 bases, J lost 4 bases, and 11 bases lay in between. CDR3: CASSLLGGGTGELFF. CDR3 bases: TGTGCCAGCAGCTTATTGGGGGGAGGCACCGGGGAGCTGTTTTTT. Together with reference TRBV7-6 and TRBJ2-2, the CDR3 gives the full variable domain: GAGVSQSPRYKVTKRGQDVALRCDPISGHVSLYWYRQALGQGPEFLTYFNYEAQQDKSGLPNDRFSAERPEGSISTLTIQRTEQRDSAMYRCASSLLGGGTGELFFGEGSRLTVL.

The rearrangement uses TRBV9 and TRBJ2-3; 15 bases map to TRBD2. Trimming at V came to 0 bases and at J to 8 bases, leaving 7 bases not matched to a gene. Germline CDR1 reads SGDLS; CDR2 reads YYNGEE. This CDR3 contains 17 residues. The CDR3 reads CASSVGGLAGGVSTQYF. The CDR3 coding sequence is TGTGCCAGCAGCGTAGGAGGACTAGCGGGAGGGGTGTCTACGCAGTATTTT. Complete variable domain (other parts from reference TRBV9 and TRBJ2-3): DSGVTQTPKHLITATGQRVTLRCSPRSGDLSVYWYQQSLDQGLQFLIQYYNGEERAKGNILERFSAQQFPDLHSELNLSSLELGDSALYFCASSVGGLAGGVSTQYFGPGTRLTVL.

This rearrangement joins TRBV6-1 to TRBJ1-2; 7 bases match TRBD1. The CDR3 length is 13 residues. CDR1 and CDR2 (germline): MNHNS, SASEGT. The V gene end was trimmed by 3 bases and the J gene end by 3 bases; junction bases not matched to a gene: 1. The CDR3 loop reads CASSDTGDYGYTF. The CDR3, as DNA: TGTGCCAGCAGTGACACAGGGGACTATGGCTACACCTTC.

The J gene is TRBJ2-5, the V gene TRBV6-1, with D possibly TRBD1 on 5 matching bases. The CDR3 is 13 residues long. Germline CDR1 is MNHNS and CDR2 is SASEGT. V lost 6 bases, J lost 4 bases, and 12 bases lay in between. CDR3: CASRESGIETQYF. CDR3 bases: TGTGCCAGCAGAGAATCAGGGATAGAGACCCAGTACTTC.

This chain uses TRBV6-6 with TRBJ2-7; possibly TRBD1 for D (6 bases). The V gene's germline CDR1 is MNHNY and CDR2 SVGAGI (reference sequence). This CDR3 is 16 amino acids long. V lost 0 bases and J 2 bases, leaving 14 bases between the germline ends. The CDR3 bases are TGTGCCAGCAGTTACTCCTTCGTACAGGGAGCCTACGAGCAGTACTTC. As protein: CASSYSFVQGAYEQYF.

This sequence joins TRBV14 and TRBJ2-3; D remains unclear. With 4 bases removed from V and 2 bases from J, the gap between germline ends came to 4 bases. There are 12 residues in the CDR3. Germline values: CDR1 SGHDN, CDR2 FVKESK. The CDR3: CASSRTTDTQYF. The CDR3, as DNA: TGTGCCAGCAGCCGGACCACAGATACGCAGTATTTT.

A note on this clone: This may be a read error, as it is one base from a much larger clone. This chain links TRBV10-2 with TRBJ2-7; 9 bases align to TRBD2. V shed 6 bases, J shed 3 bases, and the junction held 6 bases outside the gene matches. This CDR3 has 14 residues. The germline V gene has CDR1 WSHSY and CDR2 SAAADI. CDR3 in amino acids: CASSPTSGNYEQYF. The CDR3 DNA follows: TGCGCCAGCAGCCCGACTAGCGGAAACTACGAGCAGTACTTC.

This clone was seen only once. This chain uses TRBV6-1 with TRBJ2-7; D possibly uses TRBD1 or TRBD2 (5 bases each). The V end lost 6 bases, the J end lost 2 bases, and 8 bases lay between the germline ends. Germline loops: CDR1 MNHNS, CDR2 SASEGT. CDR3 length equals 12 residues. CDR3 amino acids: CASSQGPYEQYF. The CDR3 nucleotides read TGTGCCAGCAGCCAGGGACCCTACGAGCAGTACTTC.

This clone was seen a handful of times. The chain joins TRBV11-2 to TRBJ2-7; D is unclear. Germline CDR1 reads SGHAT; CDR2 reads FQNNGV. With 0 bases removed from V and 7 bases from J, the gap between germline ends came to 10 bases. This CDR3 region has 13 residues. Here the CDR3 DNA reads TGTGCCAGCAGCTTAGAACGGACGCAGGAGCAGTACTTC. The encoded protein is CASSLERTQEQYF.

The chain links TRBV9 to TRBJ2-1; 13 bases are a match to TRBD2. CDR1 is SGDLS and CDR2 is YYNGEE in the germline V gene. The CDR3 length is 15 residues. J gave up 7 bases and V 4 bases, and 5 bases lay outside the gene matches. The CDR3 sequence is CASSFRTSGSNEQFF. For the CDR3, the DNA is TGTGCCAGCAGCTTTCGGACTAGCGGGAGTAATGAGCAGTTCTTC.

V gene TRBV7-9 combines with J gene TRBJ2-7; TRBD1 aligns across 7 bases. Per germline, CDR1 SEHNR and CDR2 FQNEAQ (reference sequence). V trimming: 5 bases; J trimming: 6 bases; junction bases outside the gene matches: 10. The CDR3 extends over 14 amino acids. As DNA, the CDR3 is TGTGCCAGCAGCAAACGGGACAGAAGGTCCGAGCAGTACTTC. It codes for CASSKRDRRSEQYF.

This sequence joins TRBV28 and TRBJ2-1; TRBD2 might be the D (5 bases). Looked up from germline, CDR1 is MDHEN and CDR2 is SYDVKM. The CDR3 loop spans 16 amino acids. Trimming cost V 3 bases and J 2 bases, with 14 bases left between them. As DNA, the CDR3 is TGTGCCAGCAGTTTCTCGTGGGAGACCGCCTACAATGAGCAGTTCTTC. It is translated as CASSFSWETAYNEQFF.

In this sample, this clone turned up once. The chain links TRBV6-1 to TRBJ2-3; weak D call: TRBD2 (5 bases). The germline CDR1 and CDR2 sequences are MNHNS and SASEGT. Trimming left V 10 bases short and J 4 bases short, with 18 bases between. This CDR3 has 14 amino acids. The CDR3 DNA sequence: TGTGCCACCAAGCTGGGGAGAACGGCAGATACGCAGTATTTT. Translating it yields CATKLGRTADTQYF.

The chain links TRBV5-1 to TRBJ1-2; 9 nucleotides align to TRBD1. The CDR3 totals 14 residues. Looked up from germline, CDR1 is SGHRS and CDR2 is YFSETQ. With 4 bases clipped from V and 2 bases from J, the junction kept 3 bases outside the gene matches. The CDR3: CASSPGQGNYGYTF. Written as DNA, the CDR3 is TGCGCCAGCAGCCCCGGACAGGGGAACTATGGCTACACCTTC. Full variable domain (missing parts from reference TRBV5-1 and TRBJ1-2): KAGVTQTPRYLIKTRGQQVTLSCSPISGHRSVSWYQQTPGQGLQFLFEYFSETQRNKGNFPGRFSGRQFSNSRSEMNVSTLELGDSALYLCASSPGQGNYGYTFGSGTRLTVV.

V gene TRBV14 combines with J gene TRBJ1-1, with 9 bases that match TRBD1. CDR1 is SGHDN and CDR2 is FVKESK in the germline V gene. Trimming at V came to 2 bases and at J to 7 bases, leaving 8 bases not matched to a gene. The CDR3 extends over 15 amino acids. The CDR3 DNA is TGTGCCAGCAGCCAACTGAACAGGGGGCGCGGTGAAGCTTTCTTT. Its translation is CASSQLNRGRGEAFF.